This paragraph covers one T cell receptor beta chain sequence. V lost 0 bases and J lost 2, with 14 bases in between. Germline V CDR1 and CDR2: LGHNA, YNFKEQ. This CDR3 has 18 residues. These data are taken from a study of blood T cell repertoires in COVID-19. Study-wide background: The analysed material was cDNA or gDNA that came from T cells, B-cell-depleted T cells, or PBMCs.

Original methodology: The assay estimated nucleated cells by amplifying reference gene primers. The protocol was immunoSEQ multiplex PCR, while the TCRdb copy is restricted to in-frame clones and leaves out a portion. Clone size and the V and J calls come from that table; the DNA yielded D and trimming. The table shows 350,000 or so clones, with around four fifths occurring only once. The chain employs TRBV4-2 and TRBJ1-6; D possibly corresponds to TRBD1 (5 bases). The clonotype was recovered from a young man with active or convalescent COVID-19. The specimen sequenced was peripheral blood. This chain's CDR3 is CASSQEDVGPPYNSPLHF. The CDR3, as DNA: TGTGCCAGCAGCCAAGAGGATGTGGGGCCACCCTATAATTCACCCCTCCACTTT.